The 26 T cell receptor beta chains presented below share a single source sample, sequenced in a study of T-cell reconstitution after alpha-beta-depleted transplantation in children (dated by TCRdb to the mid-2010s). Receptor libraries were prepared by PCR. Sequencer: Illumina HiSeq 2500. TCR library preparation used molecular barcoding, with unique molecular identifiers applied to normalize quantification of the TCRbeta repertoire. TCRdb's own reprocessing of the public reads used fastp at Q25 and MiXCR and kept productive beta chains. Each record represents a unique CDR3 protein, reported with the most common genes and DNA among its rows. The sample records 580,000 or so distinct CDR3 sequences, roughly 24% of which are singletons. The ten biggest clones cover roughly 15% of the sample. The sample's treatment or condition label, in plain terms: allogeneic hematopoietic cell transplantation with graft depleted of TCRalphabeta T cells and CD19 B cells.

The input for sequencing was PBMCs, mostly from graft donor cells, taken 360 days after TCRalphabeta/CD19-depleted stem cell transplant. These receptors were obtained from a boy under three years old who had a stem cell transplant for acute myeloid leukemia, so the T cells may come from the graft donor.

This chain links TRBV6-6 with TRBJ1-1; D unresolved. Trimming cost V 7 bases and J 4 bases, with 13 bases left between them. The germline V gene encodes CDR1 MNHNY and CDR2 SVGAGI (reference sequence). The CDR3 has 13 residues. The CDR3 DNA follows: TGTGCCAGCAATGATGCAAGGGTCACTGAAGCTTTCTTT. Protein: CASNDARVTEAFF.

This clonotype was seen many times. The chain links TRBV12-3 or TRBV12-4 to TRBJ2-5; 10 bases match TRBD2. J lost 1 base, V lost 8 bases, and 1 base had no gene match. This CDR3 spans 13 amino acids. CDR3 DNA sequence: TGTGCCAGCTCTAGCGGGGGCCAAGAGACCCAGTACTTC. Its translation: CASSSGGQETQYF.

This clonotype showed up many times. The chain joins TRBV13 to TRBJ2-6; no clear D. V dropped 1 base and J dropped 0 bases, with 10 bases sitting between them. Germline V CDR1 and CDR2: PRHDT, FYEKMQ (reference sequence). There are 17 residues in the CDR3. CDR3 sequence: CASSLARWVSGANVLTF. In DNA form, the CDR3 reads TGTGCCAGCAGCTTAGCCCGGTGGGTCTCTGGGGCCAACGTCCTGACTTTC.

The V gene is TRBV11-1, the J gene TRBJ2-5; weak D call: TRBD1 (6 bases). This CDR3 has 15 amino acids. Germline lookup yields CDR1 SGHAT and CDR2 FQDESV (reference sequence). V was cut by 5 bases and J by 5 bases, with 18 bases left in between. Here the CDR3 reads CASSIRGDAIETQYF. The CDR3 DNA reads as TGTGCCAGCAGCATCAGGGGAGATGCCATTGAGACCCAGTACTTC. The full variable domain, its missing parts supplied by reference TRBV11-1 and TRBJ2-5, is EAEVAQSPRYKITEKSQAVAFWCDPISGHATLYWYRQILGQGPELLVQFQDESVVDDSQLPKDRFSAERLKGVDSTLKIQPAELGDSAMYLCASSIRGDAIETQYFGPGTRLLVL.

This clonotype was found many times. The rearrangement joins TRBV6-1 to TRBJ2-3; 13 nucleotides align to TRBD2. This CDR3 contains 15 residues. V lost 5 bases to trimming and J lost 5 bases; unmatched junction nucleotides: 4. Germline V lookup: CDR1 MNHNS, CDR2 SASEGT. CDR3 sequence: CASSQLAGGVDTQYF. The DNA for the CDR3 is TGTGCCAGCAGTCAACTAGCGGGGGGGGTAGATACGCAGTATTTT.

This clonotype has a handful of counts. This sequence joins TRBV2 and TRBJ2-2, with 7 bases lining up with TRBD1. The V segment lost 4 bases and the J segment 5 bases; nucleotides outside the gene matches: 16. The CDR3 extends over 18 amino acids. In germline, CDR1 is SNHLY, CDR2 FYNNEI. CDR3 bases: TGTGCCAGCAGTGTATCTGGACAGGATAGTCGTAGGACCGGGGAGCTGTTTTTT. Translation gives CASSVSGQDSRRTGELFF.

This clonotype has only a few counts. The genes are TRBV7-2 and TRBJ2-7, with D possibly matching TRBD2 (5 bases). Trimming took off 5 bases at V and 7 bases at J, with 12 bases between the two ends. Germline V gives CDR1 SGHTA, CDR2 FQGNSA. The CDR3 consists of 12 residues. The CDR3 DNA reads as TGTGCCAGCAGCCGCGGAGGCGGGGAGCAGTACTTC. It translates to CASSRGGGEQYF.

This chain connects TRBV12-3 or TRBV12-4 to TRBJ2-7, with D unclear. The CDR3 is 14 amino acids. V was shortened by 5 bases and J by 4 bases, with 15 bases between the two germline ends. Written as DNA, the CDR3 is TGTGCCAGCAGTCCGTCCACAGAAATGTACGAGCAGTACTTC. Protein: CASSPSTEMYEQYF.

This chain connects TRBV4-3 to TRBJ1-1, with D unclear. The ends were cut back, 0 bases at V and 1 base at J, with 6 bases in the middle. Germline CDR1 is LGHNA and CDR2 is YSLEER. The CDR3 covers 14 residues. As DNA, the CDR3 is TGCGCCAGCAGCCAAGATCCCCAGAACACTGAAGCTTTCTTT. Amino acids: CASSQDPQNTEAFF.

This rearrangement joins TRBV19 to TRBJ2-1, with a tentative D call TRBD2 (6 bases). V was trimmed by 8 bases and J by 0 bases, leaving 17 bases between them. Per the germline V gene, CDR1 is LNHDA and CDR2 is SQIVND (reference sequence). The CDR3 is 16 amino acids. This CDR3 reads CASSDGLAYSYNEQFF. CDR3 coding DNA: TGTGCCAGTTCGGACGGCCTAGCGTACTCCTACAATGAGCAGTTCTTC.

The chain is built from TRBV6-2 or TRBV6-3 and TRBJ2-7, with 8 bases fitting TRBD1. V lost 0 bases to trimming and J lost 3 bases; unmatched junction nucleotides: 7. This CDR3 has 16 residues. CDR1 MNHEY and CDR2 SVGEGT come from the germline V gene. The DNA for the CDR3 is TGTGCCAGCAGTTACTCGAGTCCCGGACAGGGCTACGAGCAGTACTTC. Translated, it gives CASSYSSPGQGYEQYF.

The chain is built from TRBV21-1 and TRBJ2-1; the D call TRBD1 from the table was never checked on the DNA. TRBV21-1 is flagged as a pseudogene. The CDR3 length is 14 residues. CDR3 residues: CASGRGLSYNEQFF. CDR3 DNA sequence: TGTGCCAGCGGACGGGGTTTGTCCTACAATGAGCAGTTCTTC.

Only a few counts were recorded for this clonotype. The genes are TRBV20-1 and TRBJ2-3, with 9 bases aligning to TRBD2. V was pared by 3 bases and J by 4 bases, with 8 bases of the junction left unmatched. The CDR3 consists of 15 residues. Per the germline V gene, CDR1 is DFQATT and CDR2 is SNEGSKA (reference sequence). This CDR3 reads CSASGGLAPADTQYF. The CDR3 coding sequence is TGCAGTGCTAGCGGTGGACTAGCGCCGGCAGATACGCAGTATTTT.

The V call is TRBV24-1, the J call TRBJ2-3; 8 positions agree with TRBD1. V lost 8 bases and J lost 3; bases outside the gene matches: 6. The CDR3 has 14 residues. Germline assignment: CDR1 KGHDR and CDR2 SFDVKD. Here the CDR3 reads CATTGGKGTDTQYF. DNA of the CDR3: TGTGCCACCACAGGGGGCAAAGGGACAGATACGCAGTATTTT.

The table lists this clonotype with many counts. The chain carries TRBV5-1 and TRBJ1-2; TRBD1 agrees at 8 bases. V dropped 2 bases and J dropped 5; count of bases not matched to a gene: 17. This CDR3 comprises 18 residues. Germline V CDR1 and CDR2: SGHRS, YFSETQ. As DNA, the CDR3 is TGCGCCAGCAGCTTCTCCCCGGGACAGGATCGTCGCTATTATGGCTACACCTTC. It is translated as CASSFSPGQDRRYYGYTF.

This clonotype was seen more than once but under ten times. The chain recombines TRBV6-1 with TRBJ1-1; 8 bases map to TRBD1. There are 14 residues in the CDR3. Germline assignment: CDR1 MNHNS and CDR2 SASEGT. V gave up 6 bases and J gave up 6 bases; unmatched junction bases: 9. In nucleotides, the CDR3 is TGTGCCAGCAGCTTCACGACAGGGGCGCCTGAAGCTTTCTTT. This gives the protein CASSFTTGAPEAFF.

This clonotype has a count of ten or more. The chain recombines TRBV12-3 or TRBV12-4 with TRBJ2-1; D possibly uses TRBD1 or TRBD2 (6 bases each). Trimming took 4 bases from V and 0 from J, leaving 19 bases between them. The CDR3 sequence is 18 residues long. As DNA, the CDR3 is TGTGCCAGCAGTTCCCCACCGGGGGCGCGGAGCTCCTACAATGAGCAGTTCTTC. The encoded protein is CASSSPPGARSSYNEQFF.

This clonotype was found once. J is TRBJ1-6 and V is TRBV28; possibly TRBD1 for D (5 bases). V was trimmed by 4 bases and J by 9 bases, leaving 16 bases between them. This CDR3 is built from 15 residues. In germline, CDR1 is MDHEN, CDR2 SYDVKM. The CDR3 loop is CASSSFRGSGSPLHF. The CDR3 nucleotides are TGTGCCAGCAGTTCATTCCGGGGCTCCGGTTCACCCCTCCACTTT.

This clonotype showed up just a few times. The chain has TRBV6-5 and TRBJ1-5; perhaps TRBD1 as D (6 bases). CDR1 and CDR2 (germline): MNHEY, SVGAGI. Trimming left V 0 bases short and J 1 base short, with 10 bases between. The CDR3 is made up of 16 amino acids. The DNA for the CDR3 is TGTGCCAGCAGTTACTCGCATAGGGGGAGCAATCAGCCCCAGCATTTT. This gives the protein CASSYSHRGSNQPQHF.

In its sample, this clonotype was seen a few times. The CDR3 coding sequence is TGTGCCAGCAGCTTAGCGAGACGGATAGGAGATGGCTACACCTTC. Protein: CASSLARRIGDGYTF. The rearrangement links TRBV7-9 to TRBJ1-2, with unresolved D. With 0 bases removed from V and 6 bases from J, the gap between germline ends came to 14 bases. Germline assignment: CDR1 SEHNR and CDR2 FQNEAQ (reference sequence). This CDR3 comprises 15 residues. Full variable domain (outside the CDR3, taken from reference TRBV7-9 and TRBJ1-2): DTGVSQNPRHKITKRGQNVTFRCDPISEHNRLYWYRQTLGQGPEFLTYFQNEAQLEKSRLLSDRFSAERPKGSFSTLEIQRTEQGDSAMYLCASSLARRIGDGYTFGSGTRLTVV.

This clonotype was detected a few times. CDR3 in DNA: TGCAGCGTTGGGGGGGGAAGTGGAAACACCATATATTTT. It yields the protein CSVGGGSGNTIYF. The chain carries TRBV29-1 and TRBJ1-3; weak D call: TRBD1 (5 bases). The length of the CDR3 is 13 residues. Germline CDR1 reads SQVTM; CDR2 reads ANQGSEA. V lost 4 bases and J 3 bases, leaving 10 bases between the germline ends. The full variable domain, completed using reference TRBV29-1 and TRBJ1-3, is SAVISQKPSRDICQRGTSLTIQCQVDSQVTMMFWYRQQPGQSLTLIATANQGSEATYESGFVIDKFPISRPNLTFSTLTVSNMSPEDSSIYLCSVGGGSGNTIYFGEGSWLTVV.

This clonotype has only a few counts. The V gene is TRBV7-2, the J gene TRBJ2-2, with D hard to call. Trimming pared 1 base from V and 8 bases from J, leaving 11 bases between. Germline V lookup: CDR1 SGHTA, CDR2 FQGNSA. This CDR3 has 14 amino acids. The CDR3: CASSLGPVAGELFF. For the CDR3, the DNA is TGTGCCAGCAGCTTAGGGCCCGTAGCTGGGGAGCTGTTTTTT. The full variable domain, completed using reference TRBV7-2 and TRBJ2-2, is GAGVSQSPSNKVTEKGKDVELRCDPISGHTALYWYRQSLGQGLEFLIYFQGNSAPDKSGLPSDRFSAERTGGSVSTLTIQRTQQEDSAVYLCASSLGPVAGELFFGEGSRLTVL.

This clonotype has a handful of counts. The CDR3 nucleotides are TGTGCCAGCAGTTCCCCAGGCAGGGTCGATTGGGATACGCAGTATTTT. As protein: CASSSPGRVDWDTQYF. V and J are TRBV6-5 and TRBJ2-3; tentatively, D is TRBD1 (5 bases). This CDR3 region has 16 residues. The V end lost 4 bases, the J end lost 6 bases, and 20 bases lay between the germline ends. Germline values: CDR1 MNHEY, CDR2 SVGAGI.

The J gene is TRBJ2-5, the V gene TRBV9; D gene unclear. The germline gives CDR1 SGDLS, CDR2 YYNGEE. The CDR3 is 14 residues long. Trimming cost V 2 bases and J 7 bases, with 15 bases left between them. In nucleotides, the CDR3 is TGTGCCAGCAGCGTCGGGTGGTCGCCCGGGACCCAGTACTTC. Residues: CASSVGWSPGTQYF.

This rearrangement joins TRBV5-1 to TRBJ1-1, with D perhaps matching TRBD1 (5 bases). Looked up from germline, CDR1 is SGHRS and CDR2 is YFSETQ. The V end lost 7 bases, the J end lost 5 bases, and 15 bases lay between the germline ends. This CDR3 is built from 13 residues. The CDR3 nucleotides read TGCGCCAGCGCCGCAGGGCCGGGAACTGAAGCTTTCTTT. Translated: CASAAGPGTEAFF. Together with reference TRBV5-1 and TRBJ1-1, the CDR3 gives the full variable domain: KAGVTQTPRYLIKTRGQQVTLSCSPISGHRSVSWYQQTPGQGLQFLFEYFSETQRNKGNFPGRFSGRQFSNSRSEMNVSTLELGDSALYLCASAAGPGTEAFFGQGTRLTVV.

This clonotype has only one observation. The chain uses TRBV12-3 or TRBV12-4 and TRBJ1-2; D remains unclear. The CDR3 sequence is 15 residues long. V was cut by 5 bases and J by 3 bases, with 16 bases left in between. The CDR3 protein is CASSPARSFDYGYTF. The CDR3 DNA follows: TGTGCCAGCAGTCCAGCCAGGAGTTTCGACTATGGCTACACCTTC.